The next 7 T cell receptor beta chains were all read from a single sample in a study of CD8 T cells in Susac syndrome. Reverse transcription used about 0.45 to 1 ug RNA and random hexamers. TCRdb reprocessed the immunoSEQ multiplex PCR reads via MiXCR and lists one record per CDR3 protein. The repertoire has around 190,000 distinct CDR3 sequences, 95% of them found once; the top ten carry approximately 0.094%. The specimen sequenced was CD4+ T cells from PBMCs. These receptors were obtained from a human donor in good health.

A few counts support this clonotype. The gene calls are TRBV29-1 and TRBJ2-3; no clear D gene. The CDR3 is 11 residues long. Germline V gene data show CDR1 as SQVTM and CDR2 as ANQGSEA. Trimming left V 3 bases short and J 3 bases short, with 4 bases between. CDR3 bases: TGCAGCGTTGACACAACAGATACGCAGTATTTT. It specifies CSVDTTDTQYF.

This clonotype was counted once. This chain links TRBV19 with TRBJ2-1; TRBD1 aligns across 10 bases. In germline, CDR1 is LNHDA, CDR2 SQIVND (reference sequence). This CDR3 has 14 amino acids. Germline trimming cut 4 bases from V and 15 bases from J; bases unmatched to any gene: 12. The DNA of the CDR3 is TGTGCCAGTAGTAAGGGACACAACCGGGACAGGGGGTTCTTC. Protein sequence: CASSKGHNRDRGFF.

The rearrangement joins TRBV3-1 to TRBJ2-5; D is undetermined. Germline V gene data show CDR1 as LGHDT and CDR2 as YNNKEL (reference sequence). V lost 5 bases and J lost 1, with 8 bases in between. CDR3 length: 13 amino acids. This chain's CDR3 is CASSFSSQETQYF. The CDR3 DNA is TGTGCCAGCAGCTTTAGTAGCCAAGAGACCCAGTACTTC.

The chain employs TRBV7-8 and TRBJ1-1; D is ambiguous. Trimming left V 1 base short and J 6 bases short, with 15 bases between. Germline CDR1 is SGHVS and CDR2 is FQNEAQ. This CDR3 region has 15 residues. CDR3: CASSLGTEVIAEAFF. CDR3 nucleotide sequence: TGTGCCAGCAGCTTAGGAACAGAGGTTATAGCTGAAGCTTTCTTT.

V gene TRBV29-1 combines with J gene TRBJ1-4; no clear D gene. Germline lookup yields CDR1 SQVTM and CDR2 ANQGSEA. V was cut by 7 bases and J by 1 base, with 10 bases left in between. This CDR3 contains 13 residues. The CDR3 protein is CSASPGTNEKLFF. In DNA, the CDR3 is TGCAGCGCCTCACCGGGAACTAATGAAAAACTGTTTTTT.

Only a few counts were recorded for this clonotype. This chain connects TRBV23-1 to TRBJ2-4; D gene uncertain. TRBV23-1 qualifies as an ORF whose function is uncertain. CDR3 length equals 15 residues. Trimming shortened V by 4 bases and J by 0 bases, and 10 bases separated the two germline ends. The CDR3 region is CASSLPWEAKNIQYF. The DNA of the CDR3 is TGCGCCAGCAGTCTCCCCTGGGAAGCCAAAAACATTCAGTACTTC.

This chain uses TRBV12-3 or TRBV12-4 with TRBJ2-7; D remains unclear. The V end was cut by 7 bases, the J end by 6 bases, with 16 bases between. This CDR3 is 13 amino acids long. The CDR3 protein is CASIARLDAEQYF. In DNA form, the CDR3 reads TGTGCCAGCATAGCCCGGTTAGACGCCGAGCAGTACTTC.